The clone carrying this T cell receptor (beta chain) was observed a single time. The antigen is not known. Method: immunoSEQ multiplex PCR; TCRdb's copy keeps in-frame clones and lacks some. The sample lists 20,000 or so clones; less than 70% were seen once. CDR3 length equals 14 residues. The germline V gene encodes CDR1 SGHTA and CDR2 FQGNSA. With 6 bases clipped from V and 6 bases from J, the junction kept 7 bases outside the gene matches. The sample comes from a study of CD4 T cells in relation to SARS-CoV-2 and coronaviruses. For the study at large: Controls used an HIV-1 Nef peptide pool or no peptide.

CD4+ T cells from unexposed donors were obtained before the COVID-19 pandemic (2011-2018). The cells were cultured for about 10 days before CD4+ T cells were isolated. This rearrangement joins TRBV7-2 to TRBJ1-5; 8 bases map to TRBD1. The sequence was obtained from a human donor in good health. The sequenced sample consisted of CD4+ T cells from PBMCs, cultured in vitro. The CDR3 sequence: CASSSGQGGQPQHF. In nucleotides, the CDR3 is TGTGCCAGCAGTTCTGGACAGGGAGGTCAGCCCCAGCATTTT.